The present entry profiles one TCR beta chain with its context. The entry originates in a study of blood T cell repertoires in COVID-19. About the research overall: Both acute and convalescent COVID-19 samples were obtained from the United States, Italy and Spain. PBMCs, B-cell-depleted T cells, or T cells provided the cDNA or gDNA that made up the material.

As processed by the authors: It was from reference gene primer amplification that nucleated cell counts were estimated. Only in-frame clones appear in the TCRdb table, and some are missing; sequencing was by immunoSEQ multiplex PCR. V, J and clone size were drawn from that table, and D and trimming were deduced from the DNA. The sample consists of roughly 90,000 clones, 70% to 80% of them appearing once. Germline loops: CDR1 LNHDA, CDR2 SQIVND (reference sequence). V gave up 3 bases and J gave up 7 bases, with 21 bases separating them. This CDR3 comprises 17 residues. This chain joins TRBV19 and TRBJ2-2; D perhaps matches TRBD2 (6 bases). This clonotype was sampled from a human donor in a cohort sampled during active COVID-19. Sequenced material: peripheral blood. CDR3 in DNA: TGTGCCAGTAGTATGGGGGGAGGTGGGAGTTTTCTCGGGGAGCTGTTTTTT. It encodes CASSMGGGGSFLGELFF.